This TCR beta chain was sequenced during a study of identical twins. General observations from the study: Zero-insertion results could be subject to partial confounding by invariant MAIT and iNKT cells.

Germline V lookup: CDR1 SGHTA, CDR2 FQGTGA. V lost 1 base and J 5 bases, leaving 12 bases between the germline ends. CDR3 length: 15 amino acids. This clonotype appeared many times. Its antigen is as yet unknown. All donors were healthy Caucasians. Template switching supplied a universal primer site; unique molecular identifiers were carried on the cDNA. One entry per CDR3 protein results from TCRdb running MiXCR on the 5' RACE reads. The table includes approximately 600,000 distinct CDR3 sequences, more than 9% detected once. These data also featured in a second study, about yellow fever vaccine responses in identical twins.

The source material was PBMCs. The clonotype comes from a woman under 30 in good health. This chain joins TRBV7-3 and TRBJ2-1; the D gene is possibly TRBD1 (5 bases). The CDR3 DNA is TGTGCCAGCAGCTTAATGGGTACAGGTCACAATGAGCAGTTCTTC. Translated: CASSLMGTGHNEQFF. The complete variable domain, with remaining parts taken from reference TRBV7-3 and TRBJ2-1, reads GAGVSQTPSNKVTEKGKYVELRCDPISGHTALYWYRQSLGQGPEFLIYFQGTGAADDSGLPNDRFFAVRPEGSVSTLKIQRTERGDSAVYLCASSLMGTGHNEQFFGPGTRLTVL.